The 14 T cell receptor beta chains below come from one sample, sequenced in a study of CD8 T cells in ankylosing spondylitis. TCRdb recomputed calls from the 5' RACE reads with MiXCR, one row per CDR3 protein. This table holds 200,000 to 250,000 distinct CDR3 sequences, 25% to 30% found once. The specimen was blood, either unsorted or a sorted T cell fraction (not recorded which). These receptor sequences come from a male donor with ankylosing spondylitis or in good health (not recorded which).

CDR3 region: CASSHAGRGDTDTQYF. In nucleotides, the CDR3 is TGCGCCAGCAGCCACGCCGGTCGAGGGGACACAGATACGCAGTATTTT. The chain uses TRBV4-1 and TRBJ2-3; D is perhaps TRBD1 or TRBD2 (5 bases each). This CDR3 is built from 16 residues. Per the germline V gene, CDR1 is MGHRA and CDR2 is YSYEKL. Trimming pared 3 bases from V and 2 bases from J, leaving 15 bases between.

The chain combines TRBV4-3 with TRBJ2-2, with 7 positions matching TRBD2. The CDR3 sequence is 20 residues long. The germline V gene has CDR1 LGHNA and CDR2 YSLEER. V trimming: 2 bases; J trimming: 7 bases; junction bases outside the gene matches: 22. CDR3 in amino acids: CASSQHWATLISGEHGELFF. For the CDR3, the DNA is TGCGCCAGCAGCCAACATTGGGCCACTCTGATAAGCGGGGAACACGGGGAGCTGTTTTTT.

A word on this clonotype: A much larger clone lies a single base off, so this may be a read error. This chain connects TRBV5-6 to TRBJ2-5; D possibly corresponds to TRBD2 (6 bases). V was pared by 2 bases and J by 1 base, with 15 bases between. Looked up from germline, CDR1 is SGHDT and CDR2 is YYEEEE. The CDR3 is 16 residues long. The CDR3 DNA is TGTGCCAGCAGCTTTGGACGCACTAGCTGCCAAGAGACCCAGTACTTC. Amino acids: CASSFGRTSCQETQYF.

There are many counts of this clonotype. The chain recombines TRBV3-1 with TRBJ2-3; D is possibly TRBD2 (5 bases). This CDR3 is built from 18 residues. The V and J ends lost 1 base and 0 bases respectively, with 17 bases between them. Per the germline V gene, CDR1 is LGHDT and CDR2 is YNNKEL (reference sequence). This CDR3 is CASSQVLGLSPSTDTQYF. CDR3 bases: TGTGCCAGCAGCCAAGTTCTTGGACTCTCTCCTAGCACAGATACGCAGTATTTT.

This clonotype occurred a few times. The J gene is TRBJ2-3, the V gene TRBV29-1, with D possibly TRBD1 on 5 matching bases. Trimming took 2 bases from V and 2 from J, leaving 14 bases between them. This CDR3 comprises 15 residues. Germline-derived CDR1 and CDR2 are SQVTM and ANQGSEA. Here the CDR3 DNA reads TGCAGCGTTGAAACCCTTGGGGCGGTCACAGATACGCAGTATTTT. As protein: CSVETLGAVTDTQYF.

This clonotype was seen ten or more times. The chain uses TRBV4-1 and TRBJ2-2; D ambiguous. V was clipped by 3 bases and J by 0 bases, with 8 bases between them. CDR1 and CDR2 (germline): MGHRA, YSYEKL. The CDR3 runs 15 residues. The CDR3 DNA sequence: TGCGCCAGCAGCCATGTAGCTCCGAACACCGGGGAGCTGTTTTTT. This gives the protein CASSHVAPNTGELFF.

This clonotype came up once. The V and J genes are TRBV20-1 and TRBJ1-4; maybe TRBD1 (6 bases). The length of the CDR3 is 16 residues. The V gene's germline CDR1 is DFQATT and CDR2 SNEGSKA (reference sequence). V lost 6 bases, J lost 7 bases, and 24 bases lay in between. The CDR3 DNA reads as TGCAGTGCCTTAGAGTTAGGGGCAGGGGCAGGTGAAAAACTGTTTTTT. Translated, it gives CSALELGAGAGEKLFF.

The chain uses TRBV5-1 and TRBJ2-3; D might be TRBD1 (5 bases). The CDR3 is 14 amino acids. CDR1 and CDR2 from the germline V gene are SGHRS and YFSETQ. Trimming removed 4 bases at V and 6 bases at J, with 15 bases between. CDR3 bases: TGCGCCAGCAGCGAGACAGTAACACTGGATACGCAGTATTTT. It is translated as CASSETVTLDTQYF.

The chain carries TRBV29-1 and TRBJ2-1, with TRBD2 matching 11 bases. This CDR3 is built from 16 residues. J lost 3 bases, V lost 4 bases, and 8 bases had no gene match. Germline-derived CDR1 and CDR2 are SQVTM and ANQGSEA. The CDR3 is CSVAQGLAGGYNEQFF. CDR3 nucleotide sequence: TGCAGCGTTGCTCAAGGGCTAGCGGGAGGCTACAATGAGCAGTTCTTC.

In this sample, this clonotype turned up many times. The gene calls are TRBV20-1 and TRBJ1-6; 9 positions match TRBD1. V shed 3 bases, J shed 10 bases, and the junction held 7 bases outside the gene matches. Germline CDR1 DFQATT, CDR2 SNEGSKA (reference sequence). The CDR3 loop spans 14 amino acids. CDR3 sequence: CSASGGQGISPLHF. Written as DNA, the CDR3 is TGCAGTGCTAGCGGGGGACAGGGAATCTCACCCCTCCACTTT.

As regards this clonotype: Mismatch with germline at one junction end may stem from a read error. V gene TRBV20-1 combines with J gene TRBJ2-3, with 16 bases aligning to TRBD2. In germline, CDR1 is DFQATT, CDR2 SNEGSKA (reference sequence). The CDR3 is made up of 19 amino acids. In DNA, the CDR3 is TGCTGTGCTTCTCCCAGAGGGACTAGCGGGAGGGATGGCACAGATACGCAGTATTTT. This sequence encodes CCASPRGTSGRDGTDTQYF.

The chain uses TRBV20-1 and TRBJ2-7, with 7 nucleotides matching TRBD2. This CDR3 comprises 16 residues. Trimming at V came to 3 bases and at J to 0 bases, leaving 11 bases not matched to a gene. Germline values: CDR1 DFQATT, CDR2 SNEGSKA (reference sequence). As DNA, the CDR3 is TGCAGTGCTAGCGGTCAGGCTAGCGGAAGCTCCTACGAGCAGTACTTC. As protein: CSASGQASGSSYEQYF.

This clonotype was seen at least ten times. V usage is TRBV20-1 and J usage is TRBJ2-7, with 9 bases fitting TRBD1. Germline V gene sequence: CDR1 DFQATT, CDR2 SNEGSKA (reference sequence). The junction had 2 bases not matched to a gene; V was cut back by 2 bases and J by 3 bases. The CDR3 has 13 residues. The CDR3 loop is CSARSDRGYEQYF. The CDR3 DNA sequence: TGCAGTGCTAGATCGGACAGGGGCTACGAGCAGTACTTC.

This clonotype appeared once. A junction boundary mismatches the germline segment, possibly from a read error. The chain recombines TRBV20-1 with TRBJ1-5; no reliable D call. Germline V gene data show CDR1 as DFQATT and CDR2 as SNEGSKA (reference sequence). The CDR3 totals 15 residues. CDR3 sequence: CSARPTGTSNLPQHF. The CDR3 DNA reads as TGCAGTGCTCGACCCACGGGTACCTCGAATCTGCCCCAGCATTTT.